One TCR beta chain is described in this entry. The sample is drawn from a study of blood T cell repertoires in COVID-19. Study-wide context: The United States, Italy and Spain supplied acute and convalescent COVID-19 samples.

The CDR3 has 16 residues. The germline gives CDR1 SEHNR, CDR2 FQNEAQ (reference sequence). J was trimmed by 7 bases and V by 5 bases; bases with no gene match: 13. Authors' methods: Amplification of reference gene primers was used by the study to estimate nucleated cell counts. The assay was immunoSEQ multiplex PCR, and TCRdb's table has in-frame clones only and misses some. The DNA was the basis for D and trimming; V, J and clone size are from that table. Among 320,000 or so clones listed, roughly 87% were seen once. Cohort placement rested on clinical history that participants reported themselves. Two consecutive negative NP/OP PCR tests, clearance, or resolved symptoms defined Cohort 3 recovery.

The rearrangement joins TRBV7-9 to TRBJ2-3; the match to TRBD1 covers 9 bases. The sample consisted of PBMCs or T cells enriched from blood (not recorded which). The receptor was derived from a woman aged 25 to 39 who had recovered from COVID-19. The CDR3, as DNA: TGTGCCAGCAGCCCAGGGACAGGGAGCTTGTTGTATACGCAGTATTTT. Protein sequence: CASSPGTGSLLYTQYF.